Listed here is a single TCR beta chain. The antigen is undetermined. This sample stems from a study of a mutant IDH1 vaccine in newly diagnosed glioma. Study in general: Vaccination started 4-6 weeks after radiotherapy alone, or with temozolomide cycles. Most patients had received both radiotherapy and temozolomide, the prior options being radiotherapy, temozolomide, or both. General study results and limits: Vaccination induced immune responses in roughly 93% of patients.

TCRdb's copy holds only in-frame clones and misses some; the assay was immunoSEQ multiplex PCR. The table lists fewer than 90,000 clones, about four fifths of them singletons. Time point meaning: week 35, safety follow-up. In every dose of vaccine, 300 ug of mutant IDH1 20-mer peptide was given alongside topical imiquimod. Patients carried new grade 3 or 4 IDH1-mutant astrocytomas lacking nuclear ATRX. The germline V gene has CDR1 MNHEY and CDR2 SMNVEV (reference sequence). This CDR3 comprises 14 residues. Trimming took 6 bases from V and 9 from J; bases not matched to a gene: 9. The sequence derives from a young man with glioma. The genes are TRBV27 and TRBJ2-1; 9 bases are a match to TRBD1. The sample in question was PBMCs, obtained from a glioma patient whose treatment included an IDH1 peptide vaccine. This chain's CDR3 is CASRPQGAKGEQFF. The DNA of the CDR3 is TGTGCCAGCAGGCCACAGGGGGCAAAGGGTGAGCAGTTCTTC.